This TCR beta chain came from a study of human T cells and chemical hapten exposure. Documented time point: patch test 2, 6 weeks after DPC sensitization. Treatment defined: therapeutic diphenylcyclopropenone sensitization with weekly scalp DPC. The sample holds many counts of this clonotype. TCRdb used MiXCR to reprocess the RACE reads, holding one entry per CDR3 protein. The table has 65,000 to 90,000 distinct CDR3 sequences, around 7% seen once; the top ten hold 1% to 1.5%. J lost 6 bases, V lost 4 bases, and 12 bases had no gene match. CDR1 is SGHAT and CDR2 is FQDESV in the germline V gene (reference sequence). The CDR3 runs 15 residues.

The rearrangement joins TRBV11-1 to TRBJ2-7, with 7 positions matching TRBD2. The clonotype comes from a woman aged 25 to 39 with alopecia areata. Some clones in this sample may be carry-over from other donors' samples. The material sequenced was whole blood, taken in connection with sensitization to the hapten diphenylcyclopropenone (DPC). CDR3 region: CASSSMGGNYGEQYF. In DNA form, the CDR3 reads TGTGCCAGCAGCTCCATGGGGGGGAACTATGGCGAGCAGTACTTC.